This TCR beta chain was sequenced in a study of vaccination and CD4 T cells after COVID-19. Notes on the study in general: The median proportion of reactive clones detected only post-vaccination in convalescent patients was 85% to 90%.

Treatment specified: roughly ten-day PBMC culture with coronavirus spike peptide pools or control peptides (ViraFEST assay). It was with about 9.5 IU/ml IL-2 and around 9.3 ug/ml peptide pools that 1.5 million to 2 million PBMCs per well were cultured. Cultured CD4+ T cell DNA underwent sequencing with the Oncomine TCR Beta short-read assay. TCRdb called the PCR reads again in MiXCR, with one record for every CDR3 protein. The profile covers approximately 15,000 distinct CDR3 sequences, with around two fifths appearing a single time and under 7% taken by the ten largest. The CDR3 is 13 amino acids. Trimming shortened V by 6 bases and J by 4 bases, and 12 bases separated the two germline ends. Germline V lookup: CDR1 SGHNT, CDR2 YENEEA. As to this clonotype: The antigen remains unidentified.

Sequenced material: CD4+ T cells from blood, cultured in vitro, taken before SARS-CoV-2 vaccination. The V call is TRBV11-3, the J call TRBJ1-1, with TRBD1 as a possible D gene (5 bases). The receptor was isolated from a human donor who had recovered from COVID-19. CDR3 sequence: CASRIAGTTEAFF. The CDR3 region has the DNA TGTGCCAGCAGGATAGCGGGGACCACTGAAGCTTTCTTT. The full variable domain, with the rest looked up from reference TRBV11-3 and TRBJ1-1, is EAGVVQSPRYKIIEKKQPVAFWCNPISGHNTLYWYLQNLGQGPELLIRYENEEAVDDSQLPKDRFSAERLKGVDSTLKIQPAELGDSAVYLCASRIAGTTEAFFGQGTRLTVV.